This note documents a single TCR beta chain sequence. No cognate antigen has been identified for it. It has no much larger one-base neighbor in the sample; base qualities were not kept. The source of the sample is a study of CD8 T cells in Susac syndrome (dated by TCRdb to between 2019 and 2020). About the investigation overall: Among the Susac syndrome patients who were sequenced, clinically active disease was present in about six and clinical remission was observed in roughly 8. At the time of blood withdrawal, Susac syndrome patients were either therapy-naive, taking corticosteroids (with some also receiving IVIg), or on IVIg alone. Repertoire sequencing was used to test whether CD8+ T cell activation and differentiation in Susac syndrome was antigen driven. Findings and caveats that apply to the study as a whole: The number of individuals in the TCR sequencing and HLA analysis was acknowledged as relatively small. The CD4+ T cell repertoire of patients with Susac syndrome showed no detectable clonal expansion.

RNA was extracted using the RNeasy kit, and roughly 0.45 to 1 microgram was reverse transcribed with random hexamers. TCR beta CDR3 regions were amplified with the immunoSEQ multiplex PCR assay covering 54 Vbeta and 13 Jbeta segments. PCR amplification bias was corrected by using a synthetic template baseline for primer optimization and computational correction. Per the original workflow: Reads were annotated to V, D and J genes according to IMGT and were analyzed with immunoSEQ Analyzer, with only productive sequences retained. Clonality was computed as one minus Shannon entropy normalized by log2 of the number of productive unique sequences. For each patient and control, public and private clones were evaluated within the 100 most prevalent clones. Clones were defined as Susac-specific if absent from the healthy and MS cohorts, from 900 to 1,300 published viral clones and from other ImmuneACCESS disease sequences. Using fastp trimming at Q25 and MiXCR clonotype assembly, TCRdb reanalyzed the public sequencing data and kept in-frame beta chains. Each record represents a unique CDR3 protein, reported with the most common genes and DNA among its rows. It is TCRdb's table, rather than the study itself, that gives the V and J calls and clone size. This sample holds 150,000 to 200,000 distinct CDR3 sequences; more than 90% were observed only once. The ten biggest clones cover 0.098% of the sample.

From its cysteine to its phenylalanine, the CDR3 spans 13 amino acids. The CDR3 DNA has 39 bases and is translated from base 1. The germline V gene yields MNHNS for CDR1 and SASEGT for CDR2. Trimming removed 6 bases from V and 7 bases from J; the gene matches leave 7 bases unexplained. Peripheral blood CD8+ and CD4+ T cells from healthy donors, Susac syndrome patients and multiple sclerosis patients were profiled using high-throughput TCR beta sequencing. Recently defined diagnostic criteria for definite or probable disease were met by the Susac syndrome patients. Bulk CD8+ and CD4+ T cells were purified by magnetic negative isolation, whereas CD8+ TEMRA cells were enriched by FACS. Blood was collected in EDTA tubes and processed within 24 hours, with PBMCs isolated through density gradient centrifugation. PBMCs destined for TCR sequencing were cryopreserved in liquid nitrogen and later thawed in a 37 °C water bath. The sorted or isolated CD4+, CD8+ and CD8+ TEMRA cells reached a purity of at least 90%.

This clonotype originated in a human donor with Susac syndrome. This receptor chain uses TRBV6-1 and TRBJ2-5, with 8 bases in between that match TRBD1. Specimen: CD4+ T cells from PBMCs. CDR3 reads: CASSIGQGGTQYF. The nucleotide sequence is TGTGCCAGCAGCATCGGACAGGGAGGGACCCAGTACTTC.